The clone carrying this T cell receptor beta chain appeared once. This specimen belongs to a study of blood T cell repertoires in COVID-19. Across the whole study: Samples representing acute and convalescent COVID-19 were sourced from the United States, Italy and Spain.

Germline CDR1 and CDR2: SNHLY and FYNNEI. With V trimmed by 10 bases and J by 1 base, 8 bases remained unmatched. CDR3 length: 14 amino acids. The study drew participants aged roughly 18 to 89 years from approximately 25 US areas. Cohort placement rested on clinical history that participants reported themselves. Original processing notes: It was from reference gene primer amplification that nucleated cell counts were estimated. The table came from immunoSEQ multiplex PCR; TCRdb's copy has only in-frame clones and leaves some out. V, J and clone size are taken as reported in that table, and D and trimming were inferred from the DNA itself. Of 200,000 to 300,000 clones in the sample, around 88% were seen once.

V is TRBV2 and J is TRBJ2-7; TRBD1 agrees at 9 bases. This TCR was sampled from a woman aged 40 to 49 with acute COVID-19. The material sequenced was PBMCs or T cells enriched from blood (not recorded which). This CDR3 is CAITSTGGSYEQYV. For the CDR3, the DNA is TGTGCCATAACATCGACAGGGGGGTCCTACGAGCAGTACGTC.